This T cell receptor beta chain originates from a study of T-cell reconstitution after alpha-beta-depleted transplantation in children. Note on this clonotype: Its antigen is undetermined.

Study-wide points: Some patients' high day-60 TCRbeta diversity was attributed to recipient cells surviving conditioning.

Unique molecular identifiers were incorporated into the prepared TCRbeta library. TCRdb recomputed calls from the PCR reads with MiXCR, one row per CDR3 protein. This sample yields 120,000 to 150,000 distinct CDR3 sequences, of which around 8.8% are seen a single time; 15% to 20% belongs to the top ten. The source was PBMCs, mostly from graft donor cells, collected 180 days after TCRalphabeta/CD19-depleted stem cell transplant. The sequence derives from a female patient aged 2 to 10 who had a stem cell transplant for congenital amegakaryocytic thrombocytopenia, so the T cells may come from the graft donor.

The CDR3 bases are TGTGCCAGCAGCTTAGTAGGTACCCCTGGGGCCAACGTCCTGACTTTC. Translation: CASSLVGTPGANVLTF. The chain recombines TRBV7-2 with TRBJ2-6, with unresolved D. The length of the CDR3 is 16 residues. Germline assignment: CDR1 SGHTA and CDR2 FQGNSA. Trimming took off 1 base at V and 2 bases at J, with 9 bases between the two ends.